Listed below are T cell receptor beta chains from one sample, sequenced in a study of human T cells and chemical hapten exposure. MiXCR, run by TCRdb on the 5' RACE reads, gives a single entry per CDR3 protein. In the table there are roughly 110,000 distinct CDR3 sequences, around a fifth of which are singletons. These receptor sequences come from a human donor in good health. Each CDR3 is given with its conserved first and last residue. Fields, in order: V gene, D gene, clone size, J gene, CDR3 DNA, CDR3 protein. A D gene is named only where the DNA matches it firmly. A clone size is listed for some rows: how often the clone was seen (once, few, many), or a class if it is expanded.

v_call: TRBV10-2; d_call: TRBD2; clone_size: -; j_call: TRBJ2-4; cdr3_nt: TGCGCCAGCTCAATCGGACTAGCGGGGATAGCCAAAAACATTCAGTACTTC; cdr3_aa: CASSIGLAGIAKNIQYF
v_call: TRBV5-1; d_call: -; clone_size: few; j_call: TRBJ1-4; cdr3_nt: TGCGCCAGCAGCTGGGGCGAGACAACTAATGAAAAACTGTTTTTT; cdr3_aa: CASSWGETTNEKLFF
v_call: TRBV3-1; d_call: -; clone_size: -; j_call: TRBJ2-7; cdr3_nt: TGTGCCAGCAGCCAAGGCAGGGTTGTTGAGCAGTACTTC; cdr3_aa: CASSQGRVVEQYF
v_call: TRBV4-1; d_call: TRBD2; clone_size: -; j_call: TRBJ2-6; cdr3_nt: TGCGCCAGTCGACCAGGGAGGGGCTCTGGGGCCAACGTCCTGACTTTC; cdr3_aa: CASRPGRGSGANVLTF
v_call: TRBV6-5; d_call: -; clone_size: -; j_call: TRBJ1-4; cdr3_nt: TGTGCCAGCAGTTACTCCCAGATTAGTAATGAAAAACTGTTTTTT; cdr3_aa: CASSYSQISNEKLFF
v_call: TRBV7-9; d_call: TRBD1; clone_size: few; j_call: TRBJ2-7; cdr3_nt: TGTGCCAGCAGCCCATCAGGACAGGGCGGATTCGAGCAGTACTTC; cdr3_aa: CASSPSGQGGFEQYF
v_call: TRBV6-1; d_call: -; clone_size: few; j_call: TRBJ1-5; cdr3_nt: TGTGCCAGCAAAGGACTGAGTTTGGGGCCCAATCAGCCCCAGCATTTT; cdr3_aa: CASKGLSLGPNQPQHF
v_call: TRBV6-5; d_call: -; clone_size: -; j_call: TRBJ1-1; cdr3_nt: TGTGCCAGCAGTTACAGGGGCCCGAACACTGAAGCTTTCTTT; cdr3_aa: CASSYRGPNTEAFF
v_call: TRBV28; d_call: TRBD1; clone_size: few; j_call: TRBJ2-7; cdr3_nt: TGTGCCAGCAGTTCATTAGACAGGGGGCTTGTGTACTTC; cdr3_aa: CASSSLDRGLVYF
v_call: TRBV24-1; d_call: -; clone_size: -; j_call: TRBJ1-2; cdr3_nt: TGTGCCACCAGTGACCATGGCTCAAGAGCGGTCTATGGCTACACCTTC; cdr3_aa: CATSDHGSRAVYGYTF
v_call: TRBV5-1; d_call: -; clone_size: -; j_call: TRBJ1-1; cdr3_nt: TGCGCCAGCAGCCCGCAAGGGACCTACGACACTGAAGCTTTCTTT; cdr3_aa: CASSPQGTYDTEAFF
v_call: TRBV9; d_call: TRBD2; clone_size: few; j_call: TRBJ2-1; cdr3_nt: TGTGCCAGCAGCATTGCTAGCGGGAGAGGCAATGAGCAGTTCTTC; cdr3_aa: CASSIASGRGNEQFF
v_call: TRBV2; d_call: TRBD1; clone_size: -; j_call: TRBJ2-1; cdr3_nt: TGTGCCAGCAGTGGGGACAGCAATGAGCAGTTCTTC; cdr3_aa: CASSGDSNEQFF
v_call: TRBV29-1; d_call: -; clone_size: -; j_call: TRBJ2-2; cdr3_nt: TGCAGCGTCTGGAGCAGGGAGATGGAGGAGCTGTTTTTT; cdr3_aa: CSVWSREMEELFF
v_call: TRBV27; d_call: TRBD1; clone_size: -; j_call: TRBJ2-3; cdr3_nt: TGTGCCAGCGGCCGCGGGCAGGGGGTGGGAGATACGCAGTATTTT; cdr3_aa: CASGRGQGVGDTQYF
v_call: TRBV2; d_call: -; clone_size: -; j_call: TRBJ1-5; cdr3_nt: TGTGCCAGCGCCGGACAGACCCTTAGCAATCAGCCCCAGCATTTT; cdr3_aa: CASAGQTLSNQPQHF
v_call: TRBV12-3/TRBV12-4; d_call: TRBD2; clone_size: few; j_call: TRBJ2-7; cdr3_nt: TGTGCCAGCAGTTTAGCGCTTGAGGCTAGCGGGAGTTGGCAGTACTTC; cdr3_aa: CASSLALEASGSWQYF
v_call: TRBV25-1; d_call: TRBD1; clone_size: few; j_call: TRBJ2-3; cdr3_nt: TGTGCCAGCAGGGACAGGGGGAGCGATACGCAGTATTTT; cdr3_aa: CASRDRGSDTQYF
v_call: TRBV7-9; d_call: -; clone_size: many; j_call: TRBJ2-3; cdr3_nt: TGTGCCAGCAGCTCCCGGGACCTTCGCACAGATACGCAGTATTTT; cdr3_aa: CASSSRDLRTDTQYF
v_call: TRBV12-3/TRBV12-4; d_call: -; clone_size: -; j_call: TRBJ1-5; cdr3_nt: TGTGCCAGCAGTGTCCGGGGGGCGTACCAGCCCCAGCATTTT; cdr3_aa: CASSVRGAYQPQHF
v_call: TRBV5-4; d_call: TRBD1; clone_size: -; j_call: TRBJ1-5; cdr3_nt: TGTGTCAGCAGCTTTGGCGCCAAGGGGGCGCGTCAGCCCCAGCATTTT; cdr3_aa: CVSSFGAKGARQPQHF
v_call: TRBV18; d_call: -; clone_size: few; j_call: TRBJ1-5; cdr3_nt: TGTGCCAGCTCACCACTCGGGGAGGGAAGGCAGCCCCAGCATTTT; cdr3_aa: CASSPLGEGRQPQHF
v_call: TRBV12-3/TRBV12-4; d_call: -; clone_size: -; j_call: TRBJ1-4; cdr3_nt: TGTGCCAGCAGGGTTAATTGGGCTGAAAAACTGTTTTTT; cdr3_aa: CASRVNWAEKLFF
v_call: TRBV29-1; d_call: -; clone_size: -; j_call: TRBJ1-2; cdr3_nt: TGCAGCGTCGACTCCGTCGAACTCCAAATCTATGGCTACACCTTC; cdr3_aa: CSVDSVELQIYGYTF
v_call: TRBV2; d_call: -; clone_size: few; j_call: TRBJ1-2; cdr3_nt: TGTGCCAGCATCCCGGGGGGATCCGACGGCTACACCTTC; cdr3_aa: CASIPGGSDGYTF
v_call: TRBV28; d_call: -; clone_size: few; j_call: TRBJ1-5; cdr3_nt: TGTGCCAGCAGTCTGACAGGAATAAGCAATCAGCCCCAGCATTTT; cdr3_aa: CASSLTGISNQPQHF
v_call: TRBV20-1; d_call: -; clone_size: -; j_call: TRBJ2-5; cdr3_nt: TGCAGTGCTAGTTCGGATAAAGAGACCCAGTACTTC; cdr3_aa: CSASSDKETQYF
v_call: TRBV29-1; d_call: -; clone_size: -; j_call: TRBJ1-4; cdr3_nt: TGCAGCGTTGAAGATCCGATAGGGGTTGATGAAAAACTGTTTTTT; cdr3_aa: CSVEDPIGVDEKLFF
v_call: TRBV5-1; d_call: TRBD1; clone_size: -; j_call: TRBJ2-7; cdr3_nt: TGCGCCAGCAGCTTGGTCGGACAGGGGAGAGAGCAGTACTTC; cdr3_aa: CASSLVGQGREQYF
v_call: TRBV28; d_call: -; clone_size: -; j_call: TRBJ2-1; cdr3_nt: TGTGCCAGCAGTTTGAAGGGTCCCCCCAATGAGCAGTTCTTC; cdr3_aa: CASSLKGPPNEQFF
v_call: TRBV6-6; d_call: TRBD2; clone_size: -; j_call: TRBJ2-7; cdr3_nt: TGTGCCAGCAGTTACTCCACTAGCGACTCCTACGAGCAGTACTTC; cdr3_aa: CASSYSTSDSYEQYF
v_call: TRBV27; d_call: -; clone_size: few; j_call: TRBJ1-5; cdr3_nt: TGTGCCAGCAGGAGGGTCGGTCAGCCCCAGCATTTT; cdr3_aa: CASRRVGQPQHF
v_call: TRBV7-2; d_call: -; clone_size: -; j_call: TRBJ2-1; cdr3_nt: TGTGCCAGCAGCACCCCCTACAATGAGCAGTTCTTC; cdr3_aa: CASSTPYNEQFF
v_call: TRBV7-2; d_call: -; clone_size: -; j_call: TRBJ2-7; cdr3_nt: TGTGCCAGCAGCTCCCCCGGGATATTAGAGCAGTACTTC; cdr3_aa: CASSSPGILEQYF
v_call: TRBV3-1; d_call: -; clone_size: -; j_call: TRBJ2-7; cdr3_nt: TGTGCCAGCAGCCAAGATCAAGGGAGAAGCTACGAGCAGTACTTC; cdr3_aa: CASSQDQGRSYEQYF
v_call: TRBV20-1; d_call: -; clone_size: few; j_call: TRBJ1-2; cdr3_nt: TGCAGTGCTGGAAAGAGTAGGTCGAACTATGGCTACACCTTC; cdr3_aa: CSAGKSRSNYGYTF
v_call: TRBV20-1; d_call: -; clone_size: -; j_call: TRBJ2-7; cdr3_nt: TGCAGTGCTAATCCAAACAGGAATACCTACGAGCAGTACTTC; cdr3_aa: CSANPNRNTYEQYF
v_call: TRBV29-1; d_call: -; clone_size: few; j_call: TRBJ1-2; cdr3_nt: TGCAGCGTTGAAAGCTACACCTTC; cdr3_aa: CSVESYTF
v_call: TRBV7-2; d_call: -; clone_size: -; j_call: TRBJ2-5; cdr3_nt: TGTGCCAGCAGCTCCGGGACACCGCCCGAGACCCAGTACTTC; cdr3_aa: CASSSGTPPETQYF
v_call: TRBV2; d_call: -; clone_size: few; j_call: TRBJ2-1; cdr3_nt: TGTGCCAGCAAAAGCTCCTACAATGAGCAGTTCTTC; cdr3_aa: CASKSSYNEQFF
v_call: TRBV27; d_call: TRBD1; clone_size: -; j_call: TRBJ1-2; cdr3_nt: TGTGCCAGCAGTCGACAGGGAAACTATGGCTACACCTTC; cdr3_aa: CASSRQGNYGYTF
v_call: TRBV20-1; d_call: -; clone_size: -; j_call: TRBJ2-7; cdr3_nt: TGCAGTGCTAGTTGGAGGGGAAACGAGCAGTACTTC; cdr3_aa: CSASWRGNEQYF
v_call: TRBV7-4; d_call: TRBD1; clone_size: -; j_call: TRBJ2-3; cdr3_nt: TGTGCCAGCAGCTACCTAGACAGGGACGGAGTGTCAGATACGCAGTATTTT; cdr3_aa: CASSYLDRDGVSDTQYF
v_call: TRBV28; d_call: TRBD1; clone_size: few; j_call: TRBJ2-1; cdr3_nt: TGTGCCAGCAGATCTGACAGGGGCTTCTACAATGAGCAGTTCTTC; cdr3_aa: CASRSDRGFYNEQFF
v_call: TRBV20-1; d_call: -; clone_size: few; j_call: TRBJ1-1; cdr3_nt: TGCAGTGCTAGGGGAACCTGGAACACTGAAGCTTTCTTT; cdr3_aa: CSARGTWNTEAFF
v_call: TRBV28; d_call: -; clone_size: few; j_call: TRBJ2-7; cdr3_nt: TGTGCCAGCAGTTTCCGCCCCAGGGGCCACGAGCAGTACTTC; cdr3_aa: CASSFRPRGHEQYF
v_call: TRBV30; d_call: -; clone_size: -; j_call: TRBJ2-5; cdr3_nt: TGTGCCTGGAGCCCAACCCCGTCTGGGGCCCAGTACTTC; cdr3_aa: CAWSPTPSGAQYF
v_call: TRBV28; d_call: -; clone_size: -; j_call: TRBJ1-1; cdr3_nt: TGTGCCAGCATCCGGACGGGGGTGCGAGCTTTCTTT; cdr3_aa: CASIRTGVRAFF
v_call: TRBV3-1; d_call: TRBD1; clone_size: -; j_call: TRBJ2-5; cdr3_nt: TGTGCCAGCAGCCAAGTGGTCGAGGGACAGGGCCTCCTGTGGAAAACCCAGTACTTC; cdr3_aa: CASSQVVEGQGLLWKTQYF
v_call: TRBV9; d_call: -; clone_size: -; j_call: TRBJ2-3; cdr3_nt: TGTGCCAGCAGCGTATTTCGGGATGCAGATACGCAGTATTTT; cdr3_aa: CASSVFRDADTQYF
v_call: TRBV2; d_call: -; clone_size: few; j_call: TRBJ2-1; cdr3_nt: TGTGCCAGCCGGGAGCGGTTCTCCTACAATGAGCAGTTCTTC; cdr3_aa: CASRERFSYNEQFF
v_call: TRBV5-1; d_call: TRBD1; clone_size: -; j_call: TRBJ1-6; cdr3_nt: TGCGCCAGCAGCCTGGATGGGACAGGGAACAATTCACCCCTCCACTTT; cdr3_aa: CASSLDGTGNNSPLHF
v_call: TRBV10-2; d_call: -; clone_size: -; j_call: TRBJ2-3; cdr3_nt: TGCGCCAGCAGTGTGACCGGGGGCACAGATACGCAGTATTTT; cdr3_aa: CASSVTGGTDTQYF
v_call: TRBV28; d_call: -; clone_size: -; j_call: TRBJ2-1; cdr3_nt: TGTGCCATCCGTTCCCCAGGGTACAATGAGCAGTTCTTC; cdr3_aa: CAIRSPGYNEQFF
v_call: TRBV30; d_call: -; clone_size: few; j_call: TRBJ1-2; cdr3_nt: TGTGCCTGGGAAAGTGGGGGGCTCTATGGCTACACCTTC; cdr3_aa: CAWESGGLYGYTF
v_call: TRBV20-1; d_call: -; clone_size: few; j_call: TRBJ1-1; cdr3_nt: TGCAGTGTCGGGGCCGGCCCTGATAGGAACACTGAAGCTTTCTTT; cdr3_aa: CSVGAGPDRNTEAFF
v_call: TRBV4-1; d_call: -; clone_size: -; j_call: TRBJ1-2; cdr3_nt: TGCGCCAGCAGCCAATTTGGGAGGGACTATGGCTACACCTTC; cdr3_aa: CASSQFGRDYGYTF
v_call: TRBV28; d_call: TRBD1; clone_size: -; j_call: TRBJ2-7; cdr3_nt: TGTGCCAGCAGCTACAGGGACAGGGCCCCCTACGAGCAGTACTTC; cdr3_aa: CASSYRDRAPYEQYF
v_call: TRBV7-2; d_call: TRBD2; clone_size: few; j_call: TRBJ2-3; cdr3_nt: TGTGCCAGCAGCCCGACTAGCGGGAGGATAGATACGCAGTATTTT; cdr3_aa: CASSPTSGRIDTQYF
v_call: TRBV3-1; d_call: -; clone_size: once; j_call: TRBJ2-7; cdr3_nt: TGTGCCAGCAGCGCTCGTCCCTCCTACGAGCAGTACTTC; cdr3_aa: CASSARPSYEQYF